This T cell receptor beta chain was documented in a study of OX40 agonist ivuxolimab in advanced cancers. Background on the study: In this trial design, patients received ivuxolimab intravenously at 0.01 to 10 mg/kg every 2 weeks.

Only a few counts were recorded for this clone. Data came from immunoSEQ multiplex PCR; TCRdb stores just in-frame clones and leaves some out. The data show 30,000 to 40,000 clones, roughly 80% seen once. V was pared by 4 bases and J by 7 bases, with 19 bases between. The germline gives CDR1 MGHRA, CDR2 YSYEKL. This CDR3 contains 16 residues. The sequence was obtained from an adult with an advanced solid tumor such as melanoma, head and neck, liver or kidney cancer. This chain connects TRBV4-1 to TRBJ1-4; D perhaps matches TRBD1 (5 bases). The sequences come from CD4+ or CD8+ T cells sorted from blood, collected in a trial of the OX40 agonist ivuxolimab. CDR3 in amino acids: CASSPGGGGLGEKLFF. The CDR3 DNA reads TGCGCCAGCAGCCCCGGAGGCGGGGGGTTAGGTGAAAAACTGTTTTTT.